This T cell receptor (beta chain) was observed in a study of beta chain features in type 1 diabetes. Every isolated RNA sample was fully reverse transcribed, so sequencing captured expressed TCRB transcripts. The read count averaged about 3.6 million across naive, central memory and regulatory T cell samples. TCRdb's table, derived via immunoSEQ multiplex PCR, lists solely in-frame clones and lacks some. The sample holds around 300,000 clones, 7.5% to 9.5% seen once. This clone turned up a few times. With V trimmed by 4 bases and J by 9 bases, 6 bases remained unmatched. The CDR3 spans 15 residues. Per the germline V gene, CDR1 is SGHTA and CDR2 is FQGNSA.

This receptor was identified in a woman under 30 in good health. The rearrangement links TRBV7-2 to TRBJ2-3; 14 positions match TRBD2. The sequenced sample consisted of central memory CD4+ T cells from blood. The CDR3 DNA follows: TGTGCCAGCAGCTCCTCCGGGACTAGCGGGGGAACGCAGTATTTT. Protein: CASSSSGTSGGTQYF.